The T cell receptor beta chain under discussion was sequenced for a study of shared clonotypes between healthy human individuals. This clone appeared a few times. TCRdb's copy holds only in-frame clones and misses some; the assay was immunoSEQ multiplex PCR. Of nearly 1,000,000 clones detected, approximately 80% appear once; the ten largest clones hold roughly 1.5%. Sequencing used memory CD4+ T cells sorted from blood. The subset was: CD45RA-negative fraction. The source of this sequence is a man aged 18 to 35 in good health.

The chain's CDR3 is CASSFSKGQGAVVGELFF. The CDR3 DNA follows: TGTGCCAGCAGCTTTTCGAAGGGACAGGGGGCCGTAGTCGGGGAGCTGTTTTTT. The rearrangement links TRBV5-6 to TRBJ2-2, with 12 nucleotides matching TRBD1. Germline CDR1 and CDR2: SGHDT and YYEEEE. This CDR3 contains 18 residues. V trimming: 2 bases; J trimming: 7 bases; junction bases outside the gene matches: 12. The whole variable domain, filled in from reference TRBV5-6 and TRBJ2-2, reads DAGVTQSPTHLIKTRGQQVTLRCSPKSGHDTVSWYQQALGQGPQFIFQYYEEEERQRGNFPDRFSGHQFPNYSSELNVNALLLGDSALYLCASSFSKGQGAVVGELFFGEGSRLTVL.